The 20 T cell receptor beta chains below were found in one sample sequenced in a study of T cells in narcolepsy. Sequencing was performed with immunoSEQ multiplex PCR; in TCRdb, only in-frame clones are kept and a portion is missing. The sample records tens of thousands of clones, around three quarters being singletons. The sample consisted of CD45RA- memory CD4+ T cells from PBMCs. The receptor set was obtained from a human donor with narcolepsy.

The V and J genes are TRBV6-5 and TRBJ2-2; tentatively, D is TRBD1 or TRBD2 (6 bases each). The CDR3 totals 15 residues. Germline V gene data show CDR1 as MNHEY and CDR2 as SVGAGI. Trimming left V 6 bases short and J 6 bases short, with 17 bases between. CDR3 loop: CASRPPGARSGELFF. Here the CDR3 DNA reads TGTGCCAGCAGACCGCCGGGGGCGAGATCCGGGGAGCTGTTTTTT.

This clone occurred once. The genes are TRBV5-1 and TRBJ2-6; the match to TRBD1 covers 8 bases. The junction had 9 bases not matched to a gene; V was cut back by 1 base and J by 3 bases. Germline loops: CDR1 SGHRS, CDR2 YFSETQ. This CDR3 is 18 amino acids long. The CDR3 coding sequence is TGCGCCAGCAGCTTGTCCCCAGGGGGCGTAGGTGGGGCCAACGTCCTGACTTTC. It is translated as CASSLSPGGVGGANVLTF. The variable domain in full, with the rest retrieved from reference TRBV5-1 and TRBJ2-6, is KAGVTQTPRYLIKTRGQQVTLSCSPISGHRSVSWYQQTPGQGLQFLFEYFSETQRNKGNFPGRFSGRQFSNSRSEMNVSTLELGDSALYLCASSLSPGGVGGANVLTFGAGSRLTVL.

This rearrangement joins TRBV6-9 to TRBJ2-1; D may correspond to TRBD1 or TRBD2 (5 bases each). Trimming cost V 2 bases and J 12 bases, with 11 bases left between them. The V gene's germline CDR1 is MNHGY and CDR2 SVAAGI. CDR3 size: 12 residues. This CDR3 reads CASSYRGGSQFF. Here the CDR3 DNA reads TGTGCCAGCAGTTATCGGGGCGGCTCGCAGTTCTTC.

This clone was counted a few times. This rearrangement joins TRBV11-2 to TRBJ2-2; no definite D call. Germline loops: CDR1 SGHAT, CDR2 FQNNGV. V lost 1 base, J lost 0 bases, and 6 bases lay in between. This CDR3 is 15 amino acids long. The CDR3 here is CASSLGSANTGELFF. The CDR3 nucleotides are TGTGCCAGCAGCTTAGGCAGCGCGAACACCGGGGAGCTGTTTTTT.

This chain joins TRBV9 and TRBJ1-1; D perhaps matches TRBD1 (5 bases). V was pared by 1 base and J by 8 bases, with 18 bases between. From germline, CDR1 is SGDLS and CDR2 YYNGEE. This CDR3 region has 15 residues. The CDR3 here is CASSVSDRAYSEAFF. CDR3 sequence (DNA): TGTGCCAGCAGCGTATCCGACAGAGCATATTCGGAAGCTTTCTTT.

V is TRBV19 and J is TRBJ2-3; 11 bases agree with TRBD2. The CDR3 is made up of 15 amino acids. The V and J ends lost 7 bases and 6 bases, in that order; junction bases with no gene match: 9. Germline assignment: CDR1 LNHDA and CDR2 SQIVND (reference sequence). The CDR3 spells CASNSLAGEFDTQYF. Here the CDR3 DNA reads TGTGCCAGTAATTCACTAGCGGGGGAATTTGATACGCAGTATTTT.

The V call is TRBV10-1, the J call TRBJ2-3; 13 nucleotides agree with TRBD2. Germline-derived CDR1 and CDR2 are WNHNN and SYGVQD (reference sequence). V shed 6 bases, J shed 6 bases, and the junction held 9 bases outside the gene matches. The length of the CDR3 is 16 residues. The CDR3 DNA follows: TGCGCCAGCAGCGACGGGACTAGCGGGATCCAGGATACGCAGTATTTT. It is translated as CASSDGTSGIQDTQYF.

J is TRBJ2-2 and V is TRBV9; TRBD2 agrees at 11 bases. The CDR3 sequence is 17 residues long. Germline CDR1 and CDR2: SGDLS and YYNGEE. J was trimmed by 3 bases and V by 0 bases; bases with no gene match: 4. CDR3 sequence reads: CASSVATSGGHTGELFF. The CDR3 DNA reads as TGTGCCAGCAGCGTAGCTACTAGCGGGGGCCACACCGGGGAGCTGTTTTTT.

V is TRBV25-1 and J is TRBJ1-5, with TRBD1 matching over 8 bases. The V gene end was trimmed by 4 bases and the J gene end by 3 bases; junction bases not matched to a gene: 11. The CDR3 extends over 17 amino acids. Germline-derived CDR1 and CDR2 are MGHDK and SYGVNS. The CDR3 DNA follows: TGTGCCAGCAGTGGACCTCAGGACAGGGCTTACAATCAGCCCCAGCATTTT. Translated, it gives CASSGPQDRAYNQPQHF.

This sequence joins TRBV19 and TRBJ1-2; D is ambiguous. V was clipped by 5 bases and J by 7 bases, with 11 bases between them. The CDR3 length is 12 residues. Germline V gene lookup returns CDR1 LNHDA and CDR2 SQIVND (reference sequence). For the CDR3, the DNA is TGTGCCAGTAGTTGGGAGAATCGTGGCTACACCTTC. It translates to CASSWENRGYTF.

The V and J genes are TRBV19 and TRBJ2-5; D is undetermined. The CDR3 has 14 residues. Germline-derived CDR1 and CDR2 are LNHDA and SQIVND (reference sequence). Trimming removed 1 base from V and 4 bases from J, with 10 bases in between. The CDR3 region is CASSIGVAGETQYF. For the CDR3, the DNA is TGTGCCAGTAGTATAGGTGTAGCAGGAGAGACCCAGTACTTC.

This clone showed up just a few times. This sequence joins TRBV29-1 and TRBJ2-7, with TRBD1 matching over 9 bases. The CDR3 sequence is 12 residues long. The germline gives CDR1 SQVTM, CDR2 ANQGSEA. The ends lost 6 bases at V and 1 base at J; junction bases unmatched: 1. The CDR3 region has the DNA TGCAGCGTCGGACAGGGGTCCTACGAGCAGTACTTC. This encodes CSVGQGSYEQYF.

The V gene is TRBV7-9, the J gene TRBJ2-2; 10 positions agree with TRBD2. CDR1 is SEHNR and CDR2 is FQNEAQ in the germline V gene (reference sequence). The CDR3 runs 17 residues. The trim removed 5 bases at V and 4 bases at J, leaving 10 bases unmatched. The CDR3: CASSTGTSGVTTGELFF. The CDR3 region has the DNA TGTGCCAGCAGCACCGGAACTAGCGGGGTAACCACCGGGGAGCTGTTTTTT. The variable domain in full, with the rest retrieved from reference TRBV7-9 and TRBJ2-2, is DTGVSQNPRHKITKRGQNVTFRCDPISEHNRLYWYRQTLGQGPEFLTYFQNEAQLEKSRLLSDRFSAERPKGSFSTLEIQRTEQGDSAMYLCASSTGTSGVTTGELFFGEGSRLTVL.

The chain couples TRBV5-8 to TRBJ1-2, with D unclear. Germline assignment: CDR1 SGHTS and CDR2 YDEGEE. CDR3 length: 14 residues. V gave up 0 bases and J gave up 4 bases, with 10 bases separating them. The CDR3 reads CASSLAAALYGYTF. The CDR3 region has the DNA TGTGCCAGCAGCTTGGCCGCAGCACTCTATGGCTACACCTTC. Full variable domain (rest looked up from reference TRBV5-8 and TRBJ1-2): EAGVTQSPTHLIKTRGQQATLRCSPISGHTSVYWYQQALGLGLQFLLWYDEGEERNRGNFPPRFSGRQFPNYSSELNVNALELEDSALYLCASSLAAALYGYTFGSGTRLTVV.

A remark on this clone: Other DNA variants within this sample encode the same CDR3. The rearrangement links TRBV6-1 to TRBJ1-1, with a tentative D call TRBD1 (5 bases). The CDR3 runs 15 residues. Germline V CDR1 and CDR2: MNHNS, SASEGT. V was clipped by 8 bases and J by 14 bases, with 30 bases between them. The CDR3 reads CASRGRRQGDLGAFF. The CDR3 DNA sequence: TGTGCCAGCCGGGGGAGGCGGCAGGGAGACTTAGGGGCCTTCTTT.

The chain couples TRBV6-5 to TRBJ1-4; D not resolved. Trimming removed 2 bases from V and 2 bases from J, with 6 bases in between. The V gene's germline CDR1 is MNHEY and CDR2 SVGAGI. This CDR3 spans 14 amino acids. CDR3 sequence reads: CASSYGPTNEKLFF. The DNA for the CDR3 is TGTGCCAGCAGTTACGGGCCTACTAATGAAAAACTGTTTTTT.

On this clone itself: Compared with germline, one end of the junction differs, possibly owing to a read error. V usage is TRBV11-3 and J usage is TRBJ2-3; 8 bases are a match to TRBD2. Germline CDR1 reads SGHNT; CDR2 reads YENEEA. This CDR3 has 16 residues. The CDR3 loop reads CASSSRGSGGTGTQYF. DNA for the CDR3: TGTGCCAGCAGCTCACGTGGGAGCGGGGGCACAGGTACGCAGTATTTT.

In nucleotides, the CDR3 is TGCGCCAGCAGCTTTGAGTCTAGCTCCTACGAGCAGTACTTC. Residues: CASSFESSSYEQYF. The chain recombines TRBV5-1 with TRBJ2-7; D is unclear. Germline V gives CDR1 SGHRS, CDR2 YFSETQ. The ends were cut back, 2 bases at V and 0 bases at J, with 9 bases in the middle. CDR3 length equals 14 residues.

Only a few counts were recorded for this clone. This chain joins TRBV2 and TRBJ2-5, with TRBD2 matching over 10 bases. The J segment lost 11 bases and the V segment lost 3 bases, leaving 12 bases of the junction unmatched. From germline, CDR1 is SNHLY and CDR2 FYNNEI. There are 15 residues in the CDR3. CDR3 bases: TGTGCCAGCAGTGACCATAGCGGGGGGCCCATTAATCAGTACTTC. Translating it yields CASSDHSGGPINQYF.

The chain carries TRBV5-4 and TRBJ1-3; 9 positions match TRBD1. The CDR3 is made up of 15 amino acids. Germline assignment: CDR1 SGHNT and CDR2 YYREEE (reference sequence). J was trimmed by 3 bases and V by 2 bases; bases with no gene match: 3. CDR3 sequence reads: CASSLLTGGGNTIYF. In nucleotides, the CDR3 is TGTGCCAGCAGCTTATTGACAGGGGGTGGAAACACCATATATTTT.